Shown below are 2 T cell receptor beta chains from a single sample sequenced in a study of shared clonotypes between healthy human individuals. The data were produced by immunoSEQ multiplex PCR, yet TCRdb's version contains in-frame clones alone and is incomplete. In the table there are 550,000 to 600,000 clones, about 98% of which are singletons. Terminally differentiated effector memory CD45RA+ cells were left out of the naive CD8 fraction, which was CD45RO-negative and positively selected for CCR7. Sequencing input: naive CD8+ T cells sorted from blood. These receptors were collected from a man in his thirties or forties in good health.

This chain links TRBV7-9 with TRBJ2-7, with D unresolved. The CDR3 runs to 12 residues. V gave up 4 bases and J gave up 5 bases, with 9 bases separating them. Germline V gene lookup returns CDR1 SEHNR and CDR2 FQNEAQ (reference sequence). CDR3 sequence: CASSSRTHEQYF. The CDR3, as DNA: TGTGCCAGCAGCTCCCGGACCCACGAGCAGTACTTC. Filled out from reference TRBV7-9 and TRBJ2-7, the complete variable domain reads DTGVSQNPRHKITKRGQNVTFRCDPISEHNRLYWYRQTLGQGPEFLTYFQNEAQLEKSRLLSDRFSAERPKGSFSTLEIQRTEQGDSAMYLCASSSRTHEQYFGPGTRLTVT.

The rearrangement links TRBV7-2 to TRBJ1-5; D is undetermined. Trimming left V 2 bases short and J 7 bases short, with 9 bases between. The germline V gene has CDR1 SGHTA and CDR2 FQGNSA. The CDR3 spans 13 residues. The CDR3 loop is CASSLNLEQPQHF. The CDR3 nucleotides are TGTGCCAGCAGCTTAAATTTAGAGCAGCCCCAGCATTTT.